The source of this T cell receptor (beta chain) is a study of blood T cell repertoires in COVID-19 (dated by TCRdb to about 2020). Turning to the overall study: Samples covering the acute and convalescent phases of COVID-19 were provided by collaborators in the United States, Italy and Spain. Sample metadata almost always included a de-identified subject ID, COVID-19 status, age in years and sex. The repertoires were made available in a free public database intended to serve as a resource for research on the immune response to SARS-CoV-2. The samples were drawn from two sources: the first 160 participants of the ongoing ImmuneRACE study, and over 1,000 subjects contributed by 6 global collaborators. Where HLA class I and class II types were available, the types were taken from metadata supplied by the sample provider, not from assay-based typing. The material from the prospective study consisted of cDNA or gDNA derived from T cells, B-cell-depleted T cells, or PBMCs. The dataset comprised deeply sampled blood TCRbeta repertoires from subjects exposed to, actively infected with, or recovered from COVID-19. Paper-wide results and their limitations: How much clinical and demographic metadata was included differed by source and by participant, and the metadata was provided uncurated.

The collaborating institutions used their own protocols to collect whole blood in K2EDTA tubes. For TCRbeta analysis, collaborator samples were shipped as frozen whole blood, as isolated PBMCs, or as DNA extracted from either sample type. The immunoSEQ Assay, a bias-controlled multiplex PCR, was used to amplify TCRbeta CDR3 regions from genomic DNA. The authors processed their data as follows. Within the assay, amplification of reference gene primers was used to estimate how many nucleated cells each sample contained. Sequence reads were collapsed and filtered to measure the absolute abundance of every unique TCRbeta CDR3 rearrangement. For each sample, productive Simpson clonality was calculated by taking the square root of Simpson's diversity index across productive rearrangements. Entries here come from immuneACCESS through TCRdb and include only in-frame sequences with V and J called. Some clones fail to appear in such tables; in the studies checked, an unresolved V gene covers under half of the shortfall, and the cause of the remainder is unknown. The V and J calls and clone size come from that table; D and trimming were worked out from the DNA. The sample contains a few hundred thousand clones, around nine tenths of them found a single time. The ten largest clonotypes hold about 7.6% of the sample.

A note on this clone: Its target antigen remains unknown. Per-base qualities were not stored, and no clone one base away is much larger.

The sample taken for sequencing was peripheral blood. The clonotype originates from a woman between 70 and 85 years old with active or convalescent COVID-19.

The DNA sequence follows: TGTGCCAGCAGTTCACAGGGGGGGTCCTATAATTCACCCCTCCACTTT. It specifies CASSSQGGSYNSPLHF. The V and J segments used are TRBV6-6 and TRBJ1-6; the junction holds 8 bases that match TRBD1. From its cysteine to its phenylalanine, the CDR3 spans 16 amino acids. Only the CDR3 DNA is retained, 48 bases long and in frame from the first base. Here V drops 4 bases and J drops 1 base, and the junction holds 3 bases not matched to any gene. From a lookup of the germline V gene (reference sequence), CDR1 and CDR2 are MNHNY and SVGAGI.